This entry features one T cell receptor beta chain sequence. It lacks a known antigen. Within one base of it there is no much larger clone, and no base qualities were kept. Donors were healthy HIV-negative adults with no recently reported acute infections or vaccinations. All donors were Caucasian adults living in Nashville, Tennessee, USA. Magnetic negative selection was used to enrich CD4+ T cells, after which naive cells were positively selected on CD45RA and the negative fraction became the memory subset. After blood collection by leukapheresis, PBMCs were isolated using Ficoll-Histopaque density gradient centrifugation and then cryopreserved in the vapor phase of liquid nitrogen. Analytical flow cytometry was used to check the purity and quantity of every magnetically sorted T cell population. Genomic DNA was isolated from every sorted fraction and measured by UV absorbance on a Nanodrop 2000c.

The sample belongs to a study of shared clonotypes between healthy human individuals (dated by TCRdb to the early 2020s). About the full investigation: A couple of women and a few men aged 18 to 49 years were included in the cohort. For each donor, CD4 naive and CD4 memory were each run on three plates, CD8 naive on two plates, and CD8 memory on one plate. Blood TCR repertoires of a handful of healthy adults were deeply sequenced to estimate repertoire size and the extent of clonotype sharing between individuals. Each donor's leukapheresis produced roughly between roughly 0.94 and 9.5 billion PBMCs. Different laboratories and diverse techniques were used to prepare libraries and sequence TCR repertoires, to increase sequencing depth and limit assay-specific biases. Overall study outcomes, separate from this receptor: Only blood was sampled, and tissue TCR repertoires likely differ from those in blood. Rarefaction of sorted-subset datasets indicated incomplete sequencing despite the large sequencing depth. Across a handful of donors, approximately 5% of naive CD4, roughly 3.3% of naive CD8, 2% to 2.5% of memory CD4, and about 0.44% of memory CD8 clonotypes were shared. Naive subsets generally had larger estimated clonotype richness than memory subsets did. Based on pairwise subsampling, the degree of clonotype sharing among donors was expected to be affected by sequencing depth. The small number of donors limited the genetic and exposure-history diversity represented. Clonotypes shared by all four sorted-subset donors showed higher generation probabilities than non-shared clonotypes.

Trimming removed 5 bases from V and 0 bases from J, leaving 11 bases between the germline ends. CDR1 and CDR2, per the germline V gene, are SGHRS and YFSETQ. From the cysteine through the phenylalanine, the CDR3 covers 14 amino acids. The entry retains the CDR3 DNA only, 42 bases that are in frame from base 1. Using the deep immunoSEQ assay, multiplex PCR amplified TCR CDR3 regions from genomic DNA. For each cell subset, the extracted genomic DNA was distributed evenly across all wells of several immunoSEQ 96-well plates, and each plate served as one replicate. For sorted subsets, about 200 ng genomic DNA, equal to 25,000 to 35,000 T cell genomes, was loaded into each replicate PCR. Purified libraries were quantified with a Qubit 3.0 fluorometer, sized on a Bioanalyzer 2100, and re-quantified with the KAPA Library Quantification kit. Every immunoSEQ 96-well plate was sequenced on a separate single-read 150-cycle Illumina NextSeq 550 flow cell. Processing in the source paper ran as follows. Because only junctional sequences without quality scores were contained in the immunoSEQ output, filtering matching that applied to full-length reads could not be performed. Sequences were annotated with PyIR, a Python wrapper for IgBLAST v1.9, and V/J genes and CDR3 were assigned using IMGT germline references. Reads were filtered out if the reads had weak V/J assignments (E-value above 1e-6), no CDR3, stop codons, out-of-frame junctions, or ambiguous translated residues. V3J clonotypes were defined by identical inferred V gene, J gene, and CDR3 amino acid sequence. The percentage overlap between two repertoires was calculated by dividing the number of shared unique clonotypes by the size of the smaller repertoire. Repertoire richness was assessed with RTK rarefaction, the Chao1 estimator, and Recon v2.1 estimates of unobserved clonotypes. OLGA was used to compute generation probabilities for all TCRbeta clonotypes that the gDNA method yielded from a few donors. TCRdb limited this immuneACCESS table to in-frame rearrangements with V and J called. A share of clones is missing; checked studies link under half to unresolved V genes, and the rest is unexplained. V, J and clone size reflect that table, while D and trimming were determined from the DNA. The sample table shows over a million clones, and around 95% are seen once. More than 0.9% of the sample rests with the top ten.

This sequence was found in a man between 25 and 39 years old in good health. Sequenced: naive CD4+ T cells sorted from blood. The cell subset or site label here, explained by the study, means: CD45RA+ positively selected. The chain is assembled from TRBV5-1 and TRBJ1-2; no D segment can be confidently identified. At the DNA level, the sequence is TGCGCCAGCAGATCGATTCGGACTAACTATGGCTACACCTTC. Its protein reads: CASRSIRTNYGYTF.